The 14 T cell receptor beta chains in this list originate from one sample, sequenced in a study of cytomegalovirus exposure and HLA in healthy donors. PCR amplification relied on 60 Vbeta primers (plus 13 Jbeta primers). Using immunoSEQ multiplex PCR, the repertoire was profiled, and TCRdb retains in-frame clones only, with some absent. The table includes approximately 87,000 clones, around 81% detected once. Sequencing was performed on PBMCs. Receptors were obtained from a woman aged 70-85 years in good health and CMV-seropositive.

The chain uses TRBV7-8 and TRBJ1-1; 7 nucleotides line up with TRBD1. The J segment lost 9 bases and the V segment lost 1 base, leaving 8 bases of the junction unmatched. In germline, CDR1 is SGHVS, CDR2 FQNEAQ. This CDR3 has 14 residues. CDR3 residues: CASSLGQGLGKAFF. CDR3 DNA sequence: TGTGCCAGCAGCTTAGGACAGGGTCTAGGCAAAGCTTTCTTT. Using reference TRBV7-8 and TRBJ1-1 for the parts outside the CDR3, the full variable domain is GAGVSQSPRYKVAKRGQDVALRCDPISGHVSLFWYQQALGQGPEFLTYFQNEAQLDKSGLPSDRFFAERPEGSVSTLKIQRTQQEDSAVYLCASSLGQGLGKAFFGQGTRLTVV.

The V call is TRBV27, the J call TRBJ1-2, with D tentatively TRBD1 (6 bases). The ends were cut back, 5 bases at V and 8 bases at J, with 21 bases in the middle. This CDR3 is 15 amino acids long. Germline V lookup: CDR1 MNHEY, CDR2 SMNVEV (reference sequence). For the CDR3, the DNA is TGTGCCAGCAGTCCCTACCCTACACAGGGAACGGGCTACACCTTC. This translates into CASSPYPTQGTGYTF.

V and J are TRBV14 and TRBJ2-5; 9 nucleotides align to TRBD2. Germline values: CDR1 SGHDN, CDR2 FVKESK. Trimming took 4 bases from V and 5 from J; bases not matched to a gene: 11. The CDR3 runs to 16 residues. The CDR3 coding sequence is TGTGCCAGCAGCCTTTATAGCGGGAGCCGGAGGGAGACCCAGTACTTC. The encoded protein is CASSLYSGSRRETQYF.

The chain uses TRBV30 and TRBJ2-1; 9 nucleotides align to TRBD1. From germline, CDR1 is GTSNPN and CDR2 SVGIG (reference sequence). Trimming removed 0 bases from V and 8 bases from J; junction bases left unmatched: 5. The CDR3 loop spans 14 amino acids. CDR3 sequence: CAWSVLQGADEQFF. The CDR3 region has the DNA TGTGCCTGGAGTGTTCTACAGGGGGCGGATGAGCAGTTCTTC.

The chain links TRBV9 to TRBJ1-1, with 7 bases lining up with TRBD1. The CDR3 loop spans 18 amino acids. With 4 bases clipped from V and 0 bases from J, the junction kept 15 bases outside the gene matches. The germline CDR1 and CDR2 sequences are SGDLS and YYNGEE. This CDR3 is CASSPGAGTANLNTEAFF. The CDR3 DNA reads TGTGCCAGCAGCCCCGGGGCCGGGACAGCAAATCTGAACACTGAAGCTTTCTTT.

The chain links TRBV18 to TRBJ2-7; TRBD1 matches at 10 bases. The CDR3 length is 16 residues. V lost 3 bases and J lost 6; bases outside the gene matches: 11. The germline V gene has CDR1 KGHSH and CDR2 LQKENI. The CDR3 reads CASSPQTGTGALEQYF. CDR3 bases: TGTGCCAGCTCACCTCAGACCGGGACAGGGGCCCTCGAGCAGTACTTC.

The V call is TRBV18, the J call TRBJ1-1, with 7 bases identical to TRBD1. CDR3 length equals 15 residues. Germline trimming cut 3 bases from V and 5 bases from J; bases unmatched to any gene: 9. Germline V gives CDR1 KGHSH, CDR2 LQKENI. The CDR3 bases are TGTGCCAGCTCACCGACGCCACAGGGGTGGACTGAAGCTTTCTTT. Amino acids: CASSPTPQGWTEAFF. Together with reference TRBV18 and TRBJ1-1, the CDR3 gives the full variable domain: NAGVMQNPRHLVRRRGQEARLRCSPMKGHSHVYWYRQLPEEGLKFMVYLQKENIIDESGMPKERFSAEFPKEGPSILRIQQVVRGDSAAYFCASSPTPQGWTEAFFGQGTRLTVV.

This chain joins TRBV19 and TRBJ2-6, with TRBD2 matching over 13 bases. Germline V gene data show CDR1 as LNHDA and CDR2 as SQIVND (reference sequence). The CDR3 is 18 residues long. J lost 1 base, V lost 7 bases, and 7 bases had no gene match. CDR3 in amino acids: CASTTLAGGPSGANVLTF. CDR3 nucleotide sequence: TGTGCCAGTACTACACTAGCGGGAGGGCCGTCTGGGGCCAACGTCCTGACTTTC.

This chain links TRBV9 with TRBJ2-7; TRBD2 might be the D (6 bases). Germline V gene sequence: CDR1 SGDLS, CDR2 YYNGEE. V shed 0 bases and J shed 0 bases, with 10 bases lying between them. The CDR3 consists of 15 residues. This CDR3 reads CASSVESSASYEQYF. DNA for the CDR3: TGTGCCAGCAGCGTAGAGTCTAGCGCCTCCTACGAGCAGTACTTC.

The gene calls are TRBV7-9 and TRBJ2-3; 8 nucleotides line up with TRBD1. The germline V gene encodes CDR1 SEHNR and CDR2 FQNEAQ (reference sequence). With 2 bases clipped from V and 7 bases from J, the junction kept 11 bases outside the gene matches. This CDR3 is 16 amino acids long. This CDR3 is CASSLRAGGDGNTQYF. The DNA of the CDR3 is TGTGCCAGCAGCTTAAGGGCAGGGGGCGATGGAAATACGCAGTATTTT.

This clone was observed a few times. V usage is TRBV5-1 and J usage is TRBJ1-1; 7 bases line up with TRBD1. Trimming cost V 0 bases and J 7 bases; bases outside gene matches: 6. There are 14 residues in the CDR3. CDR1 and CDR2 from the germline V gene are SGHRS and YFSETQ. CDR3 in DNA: TGCGCCAGCAGCTTGGAGAGGGGGCGGAATGAAGCTTTCTTT. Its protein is CASSLERGRNEAFF.

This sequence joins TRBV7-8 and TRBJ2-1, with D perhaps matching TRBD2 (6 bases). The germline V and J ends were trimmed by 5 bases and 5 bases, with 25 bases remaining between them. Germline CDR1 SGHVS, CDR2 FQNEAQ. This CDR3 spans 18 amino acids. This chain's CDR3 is CASSQFLSGTSRHNEQFF. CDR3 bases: TGTGCCAGCAGCCAATTCTTATCCGGGACTTCACGTCACAATGAGCAGTTCTTC.

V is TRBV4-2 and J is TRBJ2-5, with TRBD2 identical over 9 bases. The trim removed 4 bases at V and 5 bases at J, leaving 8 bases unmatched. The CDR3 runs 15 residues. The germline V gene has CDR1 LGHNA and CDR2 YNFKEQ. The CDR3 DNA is TGTGCCAGCAGCCGGTGGACTAGCGATAAGGAGACCCAGTACTTC. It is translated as CASSRWTSDKETQYF.

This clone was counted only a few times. Here the CDR3 reads CASSLTGEGEQYF. CDR3 nucleotide sequence: TGTGCCAGCAGCTTGACCGGAGAGGGCGAGCAGTACTTC. The chain uses TRBV7-2 and TRBJ2-7, with a tentative D call TRBD2 (5 bases). The CDR3 is made up of 13 amino acids. Trimming cost V 3 bases and J 6 bases, with 12 bases left between them. Germline CDR1 SGHTA, CDR2 FQGNSA.